This T cell receptor beta chain came from a study of blood T cells in healthy people across ages. The germline V and J ends were trimmed by 8 bases and 0 bases, with 8 bases remaining between them. This CDR3 contains 12 residues. In germline, CDR1 is MNHNY, CDR2 SVGAGI (reference sequence). With a J-beta primer mix and a sample-barcoded 5' primer, a second PCR ran about 6 to 11 cycles. MiXCR was run by TCRdb on the 5' RACE reads, yielding one entry per CDR3 protein. The sample contains around 1.1 million distinct CDR3 sequences, about two fifths of which appear only once. The chain uses TRBV6-6 and TRBJ2-7; no clear D. The TCR originated in a man aged 18 to 30 in good health. Material for sequencing was blood. The CDR3 loop reads CASGRSSYEQYF. In DNA form, the CDR3 reads TGTGCCAGCGGACGAAGCTCCTACGAGCAGTACTTC.